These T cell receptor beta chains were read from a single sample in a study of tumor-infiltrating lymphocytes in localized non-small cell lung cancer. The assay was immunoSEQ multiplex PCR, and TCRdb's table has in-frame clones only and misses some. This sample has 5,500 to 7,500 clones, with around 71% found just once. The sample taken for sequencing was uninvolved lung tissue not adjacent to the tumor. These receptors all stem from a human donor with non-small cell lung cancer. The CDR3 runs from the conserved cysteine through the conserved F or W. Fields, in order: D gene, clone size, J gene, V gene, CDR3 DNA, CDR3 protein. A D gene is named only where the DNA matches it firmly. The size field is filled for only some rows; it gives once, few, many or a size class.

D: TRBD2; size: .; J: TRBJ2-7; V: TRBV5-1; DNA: TGCGCCAGCAGCGTGGGGCCGCGGACTAGCAGTTCCTACGAGCAGTACTTC; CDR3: CASSVGPRTSSSYEQYF
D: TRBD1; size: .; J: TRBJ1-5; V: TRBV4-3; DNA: TGCGCCAGCAGCCAAGACTATTTGGGGGACAGACACAATCAGCCCCAGCATTTT; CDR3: CASSQDYLGDRHNQPQHF
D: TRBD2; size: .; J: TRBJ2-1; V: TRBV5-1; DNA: TGCGCCAGCAGCTTGCCGGGACTAGCGTACAATGAGCAGTTCTTC; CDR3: CASSLPGLAYNEQFF
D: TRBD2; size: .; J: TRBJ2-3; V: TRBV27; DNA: TGTGCCAGCAGTCCCTGGACTAGCGGGGTGGTAGATACGCAGTATTTT; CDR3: CASSPWTSGVVDTQYF
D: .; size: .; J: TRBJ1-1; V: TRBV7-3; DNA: TGTGCCAGCAGCCTGGGGACAAACACTGAAGCTTTCTTT; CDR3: CASSLGTNTEAFF
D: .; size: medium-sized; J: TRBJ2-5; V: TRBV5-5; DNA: TGTGCCAGCAGCCTTGACGGACTACGGTACCAAGAGACCCAGTACTTC; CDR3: CASSLDGLRYQETQYF
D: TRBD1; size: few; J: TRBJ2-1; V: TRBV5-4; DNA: TGTGCCAGCAGCTTACAGGGGATAGGGGCTCAGTTCTTC; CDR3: CASSLQGIGAQFF
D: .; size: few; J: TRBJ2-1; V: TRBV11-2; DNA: TGTGCCAGCAGCTTAGTGTCGACCCGGGACATTTATTACAATGAGCAGTTCTTC; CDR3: CASSLVSTRDIYYNEQFF
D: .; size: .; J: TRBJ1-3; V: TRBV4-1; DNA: TGCGCCAGCAGCCAAGGGGGGGCCCGGGAGTATGGAAACACCATATATTTT; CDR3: CASSQGGAREYGNTIYF
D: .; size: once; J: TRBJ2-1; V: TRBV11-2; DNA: TGTGCCAGCAGCCCCAAAGGCTCCGGGAGTTGGGACAATGAGCAGTTCTTC; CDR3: CASSPKGSGSWDNEQFF
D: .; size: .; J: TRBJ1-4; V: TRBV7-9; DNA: TGTGCCAGCAGCTTAGATGGAGGGAGAGCCGAAAAACTGTTTTTT; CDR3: CASSLDGGRAEKLFF
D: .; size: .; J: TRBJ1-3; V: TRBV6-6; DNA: TGTGCCAGCAGTTACTCCCAGGGGCGGAGGAACACCATATATTTT; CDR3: CASSYSQGRRNTIYF
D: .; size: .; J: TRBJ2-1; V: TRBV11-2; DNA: TGTGCCAGCAGCCGTTCCGGGACTGGCAACTTGGTGCAGTTCTTC; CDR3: CASSRSGTGNLVQFF
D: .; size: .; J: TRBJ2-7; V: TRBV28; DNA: TGTGCCAGCAGTTTACCCTTGGACATCTCCTACGAGCAGTACTTC; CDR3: CASSLPLDISYEQYF
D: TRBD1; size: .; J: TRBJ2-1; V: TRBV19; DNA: TGTGCCAGTAAACACCTCTTCGGGACAGGGCACAACAATGAGCAGTTCTTC; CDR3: CASKHLFGTGHNNEQFF
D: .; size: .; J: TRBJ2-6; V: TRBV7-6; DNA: TGTGCCAGCAGCTCGGGGCCAGGAACAAGCTCTGGGGCCAACGTCCTGACTTTC; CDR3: CASSSGPGTSSGANVLTF
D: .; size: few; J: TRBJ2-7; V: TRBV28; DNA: TGTGCCAGCAGTTTTTTCCAGGGACGGTCCTACGAGCAGTACTTC; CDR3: CASSFFQGRSYEQYF
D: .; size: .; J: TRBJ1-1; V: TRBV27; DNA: TGTGCCAGCAGTTTATCATCCGGGACAAGGTCTCCTGAAGCTTTCTTT; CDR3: CASSLSSGTRSPEAFF
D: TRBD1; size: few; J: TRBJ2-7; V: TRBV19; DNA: TGTGCCAGCAGTTTAACAGGGGGCAGGTACGAGCAGTACTTC; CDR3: CASSLTGGRYEQYF
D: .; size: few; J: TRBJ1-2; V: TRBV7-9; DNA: TGTGCCAGCAGCTTAGCGTCGACGGCCTATGGCTACACCTTC; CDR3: CASSLASTAYGYTF
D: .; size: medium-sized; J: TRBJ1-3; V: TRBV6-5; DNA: TGTGCCAGCAGTTACTCCCAGGGGCGGAGGAACACCATATATTTT; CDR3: CASSYSQGRRNTIYF
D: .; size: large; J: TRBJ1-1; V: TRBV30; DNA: TGTGCCTGGAGTAGGACAGCGAACACTGAAGCTTTCTTT; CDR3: CAWSRTANTEAFF
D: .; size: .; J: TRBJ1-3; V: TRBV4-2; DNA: TGTGCCAGCAGCCAAGATGGAAACACCATATATTTT; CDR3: CASSQDGNTIYF
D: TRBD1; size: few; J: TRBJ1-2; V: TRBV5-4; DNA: TGTGCCAGCAGCTTTCCCGGGACAGGGGGTGACTATGGCTACACCTTC; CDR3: CASSFPGTGGDYGYTF
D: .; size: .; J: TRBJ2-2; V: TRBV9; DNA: TGTGCCAGCAGCGTAGGCAGCTCCAACACCGGGGAGCTGTTTTTT; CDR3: CASSVGSSNTGELFF
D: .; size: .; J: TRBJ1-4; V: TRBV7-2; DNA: TGTGCCAGCAGCCCAGCGGGGCTGGGTGAAAAACTGTTTTTT; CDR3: CASSPAGLGEKLFF
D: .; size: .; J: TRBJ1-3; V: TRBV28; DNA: TGTGCCAGCAGTTTTGGGGGACGGGACTCTGGAAACACCATATATTTT; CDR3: CASSFGGRDSGNTIYF
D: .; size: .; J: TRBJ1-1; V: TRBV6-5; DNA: TGTGCCAGCAGTTACCCGGGGGGGAACACTGAAGCTTTCTTT; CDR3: CASSYPGGNTEAFF
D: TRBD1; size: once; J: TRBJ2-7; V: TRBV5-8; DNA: TGTGCCAGCAGCTTGGTCCAGGGGGCGTCAGAGCAGTACTTC; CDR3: CASSLVQGASEQYF
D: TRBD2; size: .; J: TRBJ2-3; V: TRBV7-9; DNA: TGTGCCAGCAGCCCGGGACTAGCGGGAGGGGAGCCAGATACGCAGTATTTT; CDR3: CASSPGLAGGEPDTQYF
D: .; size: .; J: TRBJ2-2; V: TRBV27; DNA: TGTGCCAGCAGTTTTTTGGACGACCTACCGAACACCGGGGAGCTGTTTTTT; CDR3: CASSFLDDLPNTGELFF
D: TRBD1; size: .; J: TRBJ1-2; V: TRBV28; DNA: TGTGCCAGCAGTTTATTATCCGGGACAGTTTCCCATGGCGACACCTTC; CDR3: CASSLLSGTVSHGDTF
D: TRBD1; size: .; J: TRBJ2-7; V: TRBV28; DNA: TGTGCCAGCAGCCAACCGGGACAGAGATCCTACGAGCAGTACTTC; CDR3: CASSQPGQRSYEQYF
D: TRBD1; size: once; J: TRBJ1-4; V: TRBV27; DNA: TGTGCCAGCAGTCCGAGGACAGGGGGTGAAAAACTGTTTTTT; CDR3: CASSPRTGGEKLFF
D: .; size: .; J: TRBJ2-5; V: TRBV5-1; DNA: TGCGCCAGCAGCTTGATGCTAAGACAAGAGACCCAGTACTTC; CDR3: CASSLMLRQETQYF
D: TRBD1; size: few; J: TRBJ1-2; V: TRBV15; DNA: TGTGCCACCAGCAGGGCAGGACAGGGGAGAAACTATGGCTACACCTTC; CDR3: CATSRAGQGRNYGYTF
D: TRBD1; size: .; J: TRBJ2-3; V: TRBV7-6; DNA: TGTGCCAGCAGCTCACAGGGGGGTGGGGATACGCAGTATTTT; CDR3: CASSSQGGGDTQYF
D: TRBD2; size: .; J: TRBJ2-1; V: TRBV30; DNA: TGTGCCTGGAGCACCCCCGGGAGCGGGGGTTACAATGAGCAGTTCTTC; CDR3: CAWSTPGSGGYNEQFF
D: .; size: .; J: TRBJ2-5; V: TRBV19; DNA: TGTGCCAGTAGTACTGTCACAGGGCTGGAGACCCAGTACTTC; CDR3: CASSTVTGLETQYF
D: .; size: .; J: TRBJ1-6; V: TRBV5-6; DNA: TGTGCCAGCAGCCGGGTCACATATTTTTCACCCCTCCACTTT; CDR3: CASSRVTYFSPLHF
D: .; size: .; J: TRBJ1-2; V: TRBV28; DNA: TGTGCCAGCACAACCTTGGGGGTTGACTATGGCTACACCTTC; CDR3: CASTTLGVDYGYTF
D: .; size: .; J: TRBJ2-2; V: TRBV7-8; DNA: TGTGCCAGCAGCTTGAAACAGTACGGCGGGGAGCTGTTTTTT; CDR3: CASSLKQYGGELFF
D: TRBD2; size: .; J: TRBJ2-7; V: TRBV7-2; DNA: TGTGCCAGCAGCTTAGCCGTGGCAGCGGGGACTTCCTACGAGCAGTACTTC; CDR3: CASSLAVAAGTSYEQYF
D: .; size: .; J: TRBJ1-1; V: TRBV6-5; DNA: TGTGCCAGCAGTTACCTGGGATGGAACACTGAAGCTTTCTTT; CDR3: CASSYLGWNTEAFF
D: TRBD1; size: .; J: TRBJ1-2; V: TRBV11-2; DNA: TGTGCCAGCAGCACAATGGGACAGGGCTATGGCTACACCTTC; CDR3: CASSTMGQGYGYTF
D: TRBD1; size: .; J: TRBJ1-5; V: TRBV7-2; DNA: TGTGCCAGCAGCTTCACCGGGACAGGGGCAAATCAGCCCCAGCATTTT; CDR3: CASSFTGTGANQPQHF
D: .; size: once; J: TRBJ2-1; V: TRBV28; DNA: TGTGCCAGCAGTTCCCCCTTAAAGCTCACCTACAATGAGCAGTTCTTC; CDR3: CASSSPLKLTYNEQFF
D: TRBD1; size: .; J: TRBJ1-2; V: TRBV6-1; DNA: TGTGCCAGCAGTGCGGTGACGGGGCAGGGGGTAAAAAGAGGCTACACCTTC; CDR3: CASSAVTGQGVKRGYTF
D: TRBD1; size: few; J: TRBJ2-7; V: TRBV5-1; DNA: TGCGCCAGCAGCAAAGGACAGGAGGACGAGCAGTACTTC; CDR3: CASSKGQEDEQYF
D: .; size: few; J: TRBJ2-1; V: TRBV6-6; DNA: TGTGCCAGCAGTTACCTAGACGGGACTCGGCAGTTCTTC; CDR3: CASSYLDGTRQFF
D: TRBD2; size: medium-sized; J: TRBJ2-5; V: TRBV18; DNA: TGTGCCAGCTCACCGGGACTAGCGGCTCAAGAGACCCAGTACTTC; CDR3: CASSPGLAAQETQYF
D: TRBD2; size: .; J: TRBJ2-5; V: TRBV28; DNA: TGTGCCAGCAGTTTAGGTACTAGCGGGGTTGAGACCCAGTACTTC; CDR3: CASSLGTSGVETQYF
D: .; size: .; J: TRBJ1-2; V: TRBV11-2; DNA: TGTGCCAGCAGCTTAGATCGAGGTCGCGATGGCTACACCTTC; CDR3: CASSLDRGRDGYTF
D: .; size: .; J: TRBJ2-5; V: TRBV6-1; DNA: TGTGCCAGCAGTGCCACACCGACCCAGTACTTC; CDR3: CASSATPTQYF
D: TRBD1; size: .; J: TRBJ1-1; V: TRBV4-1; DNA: TGCGCCAGCAGCCTCCCGCCCGACAGGGGGAACACTGAAGCTTTCTTT; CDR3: CASSLPPDRGNTEAFF
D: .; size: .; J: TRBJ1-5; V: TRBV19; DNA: TGTGCCAGTAGTATCAAGGGAAACAGTCCAGGGGCCCAGCATTTT; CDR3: CASSIKGNSPGAQHF